This T cell receptor beta chain was sequenced during a study of T-cell memory formation after mild COVID-19. On the study more broadly: Across donors, TCR clusters were largely donor specific. Study-wide findings and caveats: Second-wave clones reaching peak frequency on day 37 lacked confirmed SARS-CoV-2 specificity. Those CD4+ clones that contracted were mainly in CM and EM (CD8+ ones in EMRA).

This clonotype occurred many times. Its target is not known. Germline CDR1 MNHEY, CDR2 SMNVEV (reference sequence). V was pared by 3 bases and J by 4 bases, with 11 bases between. The CDR3 sequence is 14 residues long. TCRdb recomputed calls from the 5' RACE reads with MiXCR, one row per CDR3 protein. The sample has 50,000 to 75,000 distinct CDR3 sequences, roughly 9.9% seen once. The chain couples TRBV27 to TRBJ2-3; no clear D gene. This clonotype originated in a young man who had mild COVID-19 (a few samples of this study predate the infection). Cell type and time point are not known. Sequencing was performed on PBMCs or a T cell subset sorted from them (not recorded which). CDR3 protein: CASSFYLEPDTQYF. CDR3 DNA sequence: TGTGCCAGCAGTTTTTACTTGGAGCCAGATACGCAGTATTTT.